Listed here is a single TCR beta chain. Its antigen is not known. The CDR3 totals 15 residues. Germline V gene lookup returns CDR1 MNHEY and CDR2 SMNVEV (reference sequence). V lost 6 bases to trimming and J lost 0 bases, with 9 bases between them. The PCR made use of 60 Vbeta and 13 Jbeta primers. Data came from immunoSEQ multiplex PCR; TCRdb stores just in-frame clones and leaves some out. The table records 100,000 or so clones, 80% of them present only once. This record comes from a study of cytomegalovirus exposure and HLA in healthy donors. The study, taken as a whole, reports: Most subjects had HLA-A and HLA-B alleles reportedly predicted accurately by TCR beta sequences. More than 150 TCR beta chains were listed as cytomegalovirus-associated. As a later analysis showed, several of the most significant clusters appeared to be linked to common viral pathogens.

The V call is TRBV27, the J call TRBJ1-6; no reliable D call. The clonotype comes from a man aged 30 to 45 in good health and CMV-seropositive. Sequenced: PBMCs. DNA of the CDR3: TGTGCCAGCAGCCGGGAGAGCTCCTATAATTCACCCCTCCACTTT. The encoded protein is CASSRESSYNSPLHF.